The present TCR beta chain was sequenced within a study of human T cells and chemical hapten exposure. Time point given: patch test 1, 2 weeks after DPC sensitization. The treatment was: therapeutic diphenylcyclopropenone sensitization with weekly scalp DPC. From the RACE reads, TCRdb called clonotypes with MiXCR, one entry per CDR3 protein. Of 380,000 or so distinct CDR3 sequences detected, roughly 4.8% appear once; the ten largest clones hold under 2.5%. The CDR3 runs 16 residues. Germline V gene data show CDR1 as MNHNS and CDR2 as SASEGT. V was trimmed by 6 bases and J by 3 bases, leaving 18 bases between them. Many counts were recorded for this clonotype.

The sequencing used whole blood, collected in connection with sensitization to the hapten diphenylcyclopropenone (DPC). The chain carries TRBV6-1 and TRBJ1-5; a possible D gene is TRBD1 (5 bases). The clonotype was recovered from a woman between 50 and 59 years old with alopecia areata. Some clones in this sample may be carry-over from other donors' samples. Here the CDR3 DNA reads TGTGCCAGCAGGGTCTCTTGGGGGTCGACCAATCAGCCCCAGCATTTT. It yields the protein CASRVSWGSTNQPQHF.